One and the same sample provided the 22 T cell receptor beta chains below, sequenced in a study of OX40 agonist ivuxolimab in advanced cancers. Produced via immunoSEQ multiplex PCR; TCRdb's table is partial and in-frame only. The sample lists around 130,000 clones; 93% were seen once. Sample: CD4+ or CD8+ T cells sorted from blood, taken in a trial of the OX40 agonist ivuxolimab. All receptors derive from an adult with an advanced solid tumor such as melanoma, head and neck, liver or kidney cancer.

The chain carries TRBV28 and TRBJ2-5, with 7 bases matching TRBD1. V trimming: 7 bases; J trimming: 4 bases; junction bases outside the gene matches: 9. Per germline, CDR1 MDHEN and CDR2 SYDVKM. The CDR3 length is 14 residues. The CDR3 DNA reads TGTGCCAGCAATCTTAGACAGGGAACAGAGACCCAGTACTTC. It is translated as CASNLRQGTETQYF.

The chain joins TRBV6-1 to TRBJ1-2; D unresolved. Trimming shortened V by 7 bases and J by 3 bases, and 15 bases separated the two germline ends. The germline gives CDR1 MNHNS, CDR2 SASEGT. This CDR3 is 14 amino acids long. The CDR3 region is CASTQEPRDYGYTF. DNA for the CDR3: TGTGCCAGCACCCAGGAGCCAAGAGACTATGGCTACACCTTC.

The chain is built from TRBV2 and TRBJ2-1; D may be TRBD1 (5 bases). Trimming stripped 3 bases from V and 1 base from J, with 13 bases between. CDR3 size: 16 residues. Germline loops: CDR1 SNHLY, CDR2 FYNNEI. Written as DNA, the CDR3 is TGTGCCAGCAGTGACGCAGGGCCTGCGTCCTACAATGAGCAGTTCTTC. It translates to CASSDAGPASYNEQFF.

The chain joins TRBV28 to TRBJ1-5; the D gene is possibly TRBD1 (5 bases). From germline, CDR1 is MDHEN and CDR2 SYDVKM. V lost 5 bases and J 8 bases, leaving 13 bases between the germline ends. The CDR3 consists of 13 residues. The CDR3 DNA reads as TGTGCCAGCAGTGATTGGGGGGGGGAGCCCCAGCATTTT. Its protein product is CASSDWGGEPQHF. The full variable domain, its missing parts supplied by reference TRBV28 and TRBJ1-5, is DVKVTQSSRYLVKRTGEKVFLECVQDMDHENMFWYRQDPGLGLRLIYFSYDVKMKEKGDIPEGYSVSREKKERFSLILESASTNQTSMYLCASSDWGGEPQHFGDGTRLSIL.

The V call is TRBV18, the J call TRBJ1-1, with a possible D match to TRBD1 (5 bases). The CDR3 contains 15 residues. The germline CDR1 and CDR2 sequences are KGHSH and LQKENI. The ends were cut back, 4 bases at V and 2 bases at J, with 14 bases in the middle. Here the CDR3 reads CASSLQGDSNTEAFF. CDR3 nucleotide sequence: TGTGCCAGCTCACTACAAGGGGACTCAAACACTGAAGCTTTCTTT.

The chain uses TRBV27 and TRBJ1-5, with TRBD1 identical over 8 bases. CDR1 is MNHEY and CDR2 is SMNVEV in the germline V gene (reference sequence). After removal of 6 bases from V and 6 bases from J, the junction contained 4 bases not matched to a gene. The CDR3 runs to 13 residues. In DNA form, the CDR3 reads TGTGCCAGCAGCCCGACAGGGGTTCAGCCCCAGCATTTT. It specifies CASSPTGVQPQHF.

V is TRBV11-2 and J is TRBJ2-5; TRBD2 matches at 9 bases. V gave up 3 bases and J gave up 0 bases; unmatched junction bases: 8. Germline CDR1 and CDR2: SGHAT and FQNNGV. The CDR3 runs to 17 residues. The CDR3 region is CASSFGKGTSNQETQYF. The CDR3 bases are TGTGCCAGCAGCTTTGGCAAAGGGACTAGCAACCAAGAGACCCAGTACTTC.

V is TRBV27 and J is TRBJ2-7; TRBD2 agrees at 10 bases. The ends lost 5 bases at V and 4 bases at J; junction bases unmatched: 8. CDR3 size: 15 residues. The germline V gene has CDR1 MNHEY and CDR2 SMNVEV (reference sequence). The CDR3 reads CASSRLAGVAYEQYF. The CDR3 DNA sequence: TGTGCCAGCAGTCGGCTAGCGGGAGTCGCGTACGAGCAGTACTTC.

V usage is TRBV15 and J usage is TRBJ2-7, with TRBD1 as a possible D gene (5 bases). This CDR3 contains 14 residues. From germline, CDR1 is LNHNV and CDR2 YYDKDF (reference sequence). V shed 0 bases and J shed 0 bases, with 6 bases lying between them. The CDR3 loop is CATSREGHSYEQYF. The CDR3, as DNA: TGTGCCACCAGCAGAGAGGGGCACTCCTACGAGCAGTACTTC. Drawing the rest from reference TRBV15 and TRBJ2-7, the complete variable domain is DAMVIQNPRYQVTQFGKPVTLSCSQTLNHNVMYWYQQKSSQAPKLLFHYYDKDFNNEADTPDNFQSRRPNTSFCFLDIRSPGLGDTAMYLCATSREGHSYEQYFGPGTRLTVT.

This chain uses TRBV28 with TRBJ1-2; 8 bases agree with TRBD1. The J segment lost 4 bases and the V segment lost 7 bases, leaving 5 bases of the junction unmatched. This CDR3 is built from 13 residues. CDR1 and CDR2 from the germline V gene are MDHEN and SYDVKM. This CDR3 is CASNRQGSYGYTF. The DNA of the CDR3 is TGTGCCAGCAACCGACAGGGGAGCTATGGCTACACCTTC.

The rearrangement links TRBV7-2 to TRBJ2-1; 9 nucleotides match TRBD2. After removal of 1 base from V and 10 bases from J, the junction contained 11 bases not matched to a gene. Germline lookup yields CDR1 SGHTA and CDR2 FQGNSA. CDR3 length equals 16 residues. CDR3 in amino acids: CASSLEGSSGTIEQFF. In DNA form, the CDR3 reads TGTGCCAGCAGCTTAGAGGGGTCTAGCGGGACGATCGAGCAGTTCTTC. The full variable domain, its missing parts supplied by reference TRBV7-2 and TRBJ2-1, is GAGVSQSPSNKVTEKGKDVELRCDPISGHTALYWYRQSLGQGLEFLIYFQGNSAPDKSGLPSDRFSAERTGGSVSTLTIQRTQQEDSAVYLCASSLEGSSGTIEQFFGPGTRLTVL.

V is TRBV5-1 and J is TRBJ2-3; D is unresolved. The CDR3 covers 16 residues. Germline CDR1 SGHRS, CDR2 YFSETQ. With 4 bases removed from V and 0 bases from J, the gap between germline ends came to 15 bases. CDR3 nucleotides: TGCGCCAGCAGCCACGAAGGACCCTCTAGCACAGATACGCAGTATTTT. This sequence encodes CASSHEGPSSTDTQYF.

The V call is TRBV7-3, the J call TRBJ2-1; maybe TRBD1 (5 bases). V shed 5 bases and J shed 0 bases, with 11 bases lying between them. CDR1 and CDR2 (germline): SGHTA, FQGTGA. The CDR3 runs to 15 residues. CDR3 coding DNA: TGTGCCAGCAGCCCGACAGCTAGCTCCTACAATGAGCAGTTCTTC. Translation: CASSPTASSYNEQFF.

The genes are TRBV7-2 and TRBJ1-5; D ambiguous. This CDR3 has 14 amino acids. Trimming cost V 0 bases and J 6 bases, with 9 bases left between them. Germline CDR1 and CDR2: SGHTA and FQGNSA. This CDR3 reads CASSLAWEGQPQHF. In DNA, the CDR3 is TGTGCCAGCAGCTTAGCCTGGGAGGGTCAGCCCCAGCATTTT. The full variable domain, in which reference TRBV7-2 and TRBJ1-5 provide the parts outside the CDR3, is GAGVSQSPSNKVTEKGKDVELRCDPISGHTALYWYRQSLGQGLEFLIYFQGNSAPDKSGLPSDRFSAERTGGSVSTLTIQRTQQEDSAVYLCASSLAWEGQPQHFGDGTRLSIL.

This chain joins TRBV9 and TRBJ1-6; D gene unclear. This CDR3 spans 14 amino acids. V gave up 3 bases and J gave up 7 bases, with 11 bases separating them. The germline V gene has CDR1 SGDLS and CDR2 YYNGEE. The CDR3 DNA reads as TGTGCCAGCAGCGCCCTACTCGGGAATTCACCCCTCCACTTT. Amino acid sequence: CASSALLGNSPLHF.

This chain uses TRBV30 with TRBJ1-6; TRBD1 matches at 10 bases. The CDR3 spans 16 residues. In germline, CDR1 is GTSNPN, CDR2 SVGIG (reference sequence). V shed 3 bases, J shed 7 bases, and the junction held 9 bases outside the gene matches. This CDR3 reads CAWSTLSGQGNSPLHF. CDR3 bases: TGTGCCTGGAGCACCCTATCGGGACAGGGGAATTCACCCCTCCACTTT.

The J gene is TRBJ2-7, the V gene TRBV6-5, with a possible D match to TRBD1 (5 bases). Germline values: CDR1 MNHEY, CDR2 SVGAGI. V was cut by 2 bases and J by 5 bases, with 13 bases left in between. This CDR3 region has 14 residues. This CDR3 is CASSYGQGPNEQYF. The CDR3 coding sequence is TGTGCCAGCAGTTACGGGCAGGGTCCAAACGAGCAGTACTTC.

The CDR3 here is CASSFRVSGTDTQYF. CDR3 DNA: TGTGCCAGCAGCTTCAGGGTCTCGGGCACAGATACGCAGTATTTT. This rearrangement joins TRBV7-9 to TRBJ2-3; tentatively, D is TRBD1 (5 bases). The CDR3 contains 15 residues. Germline loops: CDR1 SEHNR, CDR2 FQNEAQ (reference sequence). The V end was cut by 3 bases, the J end by 1 base, with 11 bases between.

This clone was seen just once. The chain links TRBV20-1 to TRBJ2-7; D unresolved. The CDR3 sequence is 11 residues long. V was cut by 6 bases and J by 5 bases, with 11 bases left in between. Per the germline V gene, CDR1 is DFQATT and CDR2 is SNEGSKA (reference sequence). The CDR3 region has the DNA TGCAGTGCCACCCGTCGAAACGAGCAGTACTTC. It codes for CSATRRNEQYF.

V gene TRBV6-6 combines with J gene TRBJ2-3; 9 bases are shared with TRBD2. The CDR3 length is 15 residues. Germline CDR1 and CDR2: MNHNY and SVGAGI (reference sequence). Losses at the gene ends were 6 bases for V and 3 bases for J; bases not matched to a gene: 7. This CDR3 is CASSNRGLATDTQYF. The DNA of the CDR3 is TGTGCCAGCAGCAACCGGGGACTAGCAACAGATACGCAGTATTTT.

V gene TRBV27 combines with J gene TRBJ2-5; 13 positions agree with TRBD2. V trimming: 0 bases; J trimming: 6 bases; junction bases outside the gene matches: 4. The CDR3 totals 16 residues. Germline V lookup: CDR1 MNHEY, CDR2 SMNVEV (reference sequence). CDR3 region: CASSLSGLAGAQTQYF. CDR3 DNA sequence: TGTGCCAGCAGTTTATCTGGACTAGCGGGGGCCCAGACCCAGTACTTC.

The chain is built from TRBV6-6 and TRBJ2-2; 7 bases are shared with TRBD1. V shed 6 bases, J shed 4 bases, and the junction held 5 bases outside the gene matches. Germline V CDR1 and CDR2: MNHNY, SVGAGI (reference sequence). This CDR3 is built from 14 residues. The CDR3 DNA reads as TGTGCCAGCAGATGGGACAGCTCCACCGGGGAGCTGTTTTTT. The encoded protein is CASRWDSSTGELFF.